This record concerns one T cell receptor (beta chain) sequence. The data stem from a study of blood T cell repertoires in COVID-19. The CDR3 runs 14 residues. CDR1 is MGHRA and CDR2 is YSYEKL in the germline V gene. Trimming took 3 bases from V and 9 from J, leaving 15 bases between them. Here immunoSEQ multiplex PCR was the method, and the copy in TCRdb shows in-frame clones only, minus some. The sample has some 200,000 clones; roughly 86% are singletons. The sequence was collected from a woman aged 40 to 50 with acute or convalescent COVID-19. The chain carries TRBV4-1 and TRBJ2-1; a possible D gene is TRBD2 (6 bases). The sample consisted of peripheral blood. CDR3 DNA: TGCGCCAGCAGCCAGGAGGGCCCTAGGCTTGAGCAGTTCTTC. This encodes CASSQEGPRLEQFF.